One and the same sample provided the 18 T cell receptor beta chains below, sequenced in a study of identical twins. MiXCR, applied by TCRdb to the 5' RACE reads, yields one record per CDR3 protein. The sample has 150,000 or so distinct CDR3 sequences; approximately 3.5% are singletons. The material sequenced was memory T cells sorted from blood. Receptors originate from a man aged 18 to 30 in good health.

This clonotype was counted many times. CDR3 residues: CATSGQGAWDTQYF. DNA for the CDR3: TGTGCCACCAGCGGACAGGGGGCTTGGGATACGCAGTATTTT. The chain recombines TRBV24-1 with TRBJ2-3; TRBD1 matches 11 bases. J gave up 6 bases and V 7 bases, and 5 bases lay outside the gene matches. The CDR3 has 14 residues. From germline, CDR1 is KGHDR and CDR2 SFDVKD.

This clonotype occurred many times. This chain joins TRBV7-2 and TRBJ2-3; D not resolved. CDR1 is SGHTA and CDR2 is FQGNSA in the germline V gene. The V end lost 5 bases, the J end lost 1 base, and 10 bases lay between the germline ends. There are 14 residues in the CDR3. CDR3 nucleotides: TGTGCCAGCAGCCCCCTATGGCGCACAGATACGCAGTATTTT. Residues: CASSPLWRTDTQYF.

As for this clonotype: Possible read error: a much larger clone is one base away. The missing conserved phenylalanine or tryptophan at the end of this CDR3 makes a read error likely. The chain links TRBV7-2 to TRBJ2-1; 9 positions match TRBD2. This CDR3 has 16 residues. V lost 2 bases to trimming and J lost 3 bases; unmatched junction nucleotides: 5. CDR1 and CDR2 from the germline V gene are SGHTA and FQGNSA. CDR3 sequence: CASSLISSGIYNEQFL. Written as DNA, the CDR3 is TGTGCCAGCAGCTTAATCTCTAGCGGGATCTACAATGAGCAGTTCCTC.

This clonotype was seen at least ten times. The chain is built from TRBV20-1 and TRBJ2-1; a possible D gene is TRBD1 (6 bases). This CDR3 comprises 12 residues. Germline CDR1 is DFQATT and CDR2 is SNEGSKA (reference sequence). Trimming stripped 5 bases from V and 10 bases from J, with 15 bases between. DNA of the CDR3: TGCAGTGCTCCACAGGGAAGGCACGAGCAGTTCTTC. Its protein product is CSAPQGRHEQFF.

This clonotype was detected ten times or more. The chain is built from TRBV20-1 and TRBJ1-3; no reliable D call. This CDR3 is built from 15 residues. The V gene lost 3 bases and the J gene lost 3 bases, with 15 bases spanning the gap. Looked up from germline, CDR1 is DFQATT and CDR2 is SNEGSKA (reference sequence). CDR3 amino acids: CSARFPGNYGNTIYF. The CDR3, as DNA: TGCAGTGCTAGGTTCCCGGGAAATTATGGAAACACCATATATTTT.

This chain uses TRBV18 with TRBJ2-1; no definite D call. Germline-derived CDR1 and CDR2 are KGHSH and LQKENI. The CDR3 is made up of 15 amino acids. V was cut by 3 bases and J by 4 bases, with 13 bases left in between. In DNA, the CDR3 is TGTGCCAGCTCACCTCAGGACCTCAGTTACAATGAGCAGTTCTTC. It yields the protein CASSPQDLSYNEQFF.

There are many counts of this clonotype. The chain uses TRBV11-2 and TRBJ2-4, with 14 bases that match TRBD2. Unmatched junction bases numbered 8, after V lost 2 bases and J lost 2 bases. This CDR3 contains 19 residues. Germline-derived CDR1 and CDR2 are SGHAT and FQNNGV. The CDR3 bases are TGTGCCAGCAGCTTATTGACTAGCGGGGGGGAGGTTACCAAAAACATTCAGTACTTC. It specifies CASSLLTSGGEVTKNIQYF. The full variable domain, rest sourced from reference TRBV11-2 and TRBJ2-4, is EAGVAQSPRYKIIEKRQSVAFWCNPISGHATLYWYQQILGQGPKLLIQFQNNGVVDDSQLPKDRFSAERLKGVDSTLKIQPAKLEDSAVYLCASSLLTSGGEVTKNIQYFGAGTRLSVL.

This clonotype was counted ten times or more. CDR3 region: CASRTGAQGNTIYF. CDR3 nucleotide sequence: TGTGCCAGCCGAACAGGGGCCCAAGGAAACACCATATATTTT. V is TRBV28 and J is TRBJ1-3; 7 nucleotides agree with TRBD1. Per the germline V gene, CDR1 is MDHEN and CDR2 is SYDVKM. The CDR3 totals 14 residues. V dropped 8 bases and J dropped 4; count of bases not matched to a gene: 8.

The chain links TRBV11-2 to TRBJ1-2; possibly TRBD1 for D (5 bases). Germline V gene lookup returns CDR1 SGHAT and CDR2 FQNNGV. The CDR3 spans 13 residues. V shed 4 bases and J shed 5 bases, with 11 bases lying between them. CDR3 nucleotides: TGTGCCAGCAGCTCGGCAGGGCCTTATGGCTACACCTTC. The encoded protein is CASSSAGPYGYTF. Full variable domain (missing parts from reference TRBV11-2 and TRBJ1-2): EAGVAQSPRYKIIEKRQSVAFWCNPISGHATLYWYQQILGQGPKLLIQFQNNGVVDDSQLPKDRFSAERLKGVDSTLKIQPAKLEDSAVYLCASSSAGPYGYTFGSGTRLTVV.

This clonotype was seen many times. The rearrangement links TRBV5-1 to TRBJ2-7, with D hard to call. Germline CDR1 and CDR2: SGHRS and YFSETQ. Trimming removed 4 bases at V and 3 bases at J, with 5 bases between. The CDR3 totals 11 residues. CDR3 in DNA: TGCGCCAGCAGCGACGACTACGAGCAGTACTTC. It codes for CASSDDYEQYF. The full variable domain, in which reference TRBV5-1 and TRBJ2-7 provide the parts outside the CDR3, is KAGVTQTPRYLIKTRGQQVTLSCSPISGHRSVSWYQQTPGQGLQFLFEYFSETQRNKGNFPGRFSGRQFSNSRSEMNVSTLELGDSALYLCASSDDYEQYFGPGTRLTVT.

This clonotype was detected many times. This sequence joins TRBV6-1 and TRBJ2-3, with 7 bases lining up with TRBD2. The CDR3 covers 18 residues. Germline-derived CDR1 and CDR2 are MNHNS and SASEGT. Germline trimming cut 0 bases from V and 1 base from J; bases unmatched to any gene: 10. The CDR3 reads CASSEAPGERGGTDTQYF. The DNA of the CDR3 is TGTGCCAGCAGTGAAGCGCCGGGAGAGCGGGGAGGCACAGATACGCAGTATTTT.

This clonotype came up many times. This chain joins TRBV7-8 and TRBJ2-7; the D is unclear. Per germline, CDR1 SGHVS and CDR2 FQNEAQ. Trimming cost V 5 bases and J 7 bases, with 21 bases left between them. This CDR3 is 15 amino acids long. The chain's CDR3 is CASSPPDALVKEQYF. The DNA for the CDR3 is TGTGCCAGCAGCCCCCCGGATGCCTTGGTGAAAGAGCAGTACTTC.

Notes on this clonotype: A read error may produce the germline difference seen at one junction end. The chain carries TRBV3-1 and TRBJ2-1, with 9 bases that match TRBD2. Germline lookup yields CDR1 LGHDT and CDR2 YNNKEL (reference sequence). This CDR3 spans 13 amino acids. CDR3 protein: CASSQLGAGGGVF. The CDR3 DNA sequence: TGTGCCAGCAGCCAATTAGGAGCGGGAGGAGGTGTCTTC.

Comment on this clonotype: A read error may explain this, as a much larger clone is one base away. The genes are TRBV4-2 and TRBJ2-2; TRBD1 or TRBD2 may be the D gene (5 bases each). This CDR3 region has 13 residues. Per the germline V gene, CDR1 is LGHNA and CDR2 is YNFKEQ. DNA of the CDR3: TGTGCCAGCAGCCAGCAGGGCACCGGGGAGCTGTATTTT. It codes for CASSQQGTGELYF.

This clonotype was recorded many times. V usage is TRBV21-1 and J usage is TRBJ2-7; the table names TRBD2, a call not compared with the DNA. TRBV21-1 is marked as a pseudogene. This CDR3 has 24 residues. The CDR3 sequence is CASSDKRRAGTSGRAVSGSYEQYF. The CDR3 bases are TGTGCCAGCAGCGACAAGCGAAGAGCCGGGACTAGCGGGAGGGCCGTTTCTGGCTCCTACGAGCAGTACTTC.

This clonotype occurred many times. V is TRBV7-9 and J is TRBJ2-7; no clear D gene. Germline CDR1 is SEHNR and CDR2 is FQNEAQ (reference sequence). CDR3 length: 14 amino acids. V was shortened by 3 bases and J by 5 bases, with 14 bases between the two germline ends. The DNA for the CDR3 is TGTGCCAGCAGCTTGGCGGCCACCCCTCACGAGCAGTACGTC. It codes for CASSLAATPHEQYV.

This clonotype was seen at least ten times. The chain has TRBV7-2 and TRBJ2-7; D gene unclear. The CDR3 spans 12 residues. Germline V gene sequence: CDR1 SGHTA, CDR2 FQGNSA. Trimming shortened V by 4 bases and J by 3 bases, and 7 bases separated the two germline ends. The CDR3 DNA reads as TGTGCCAGCAGCTATGGAAACTACGAGCAGTACTTC. It encodes CASSYGNYEQYF. The whole variable domain, remainder taken from reference TRBV7-2 and TRBJ2-7, is GAGVSQSPSNKVTEKGKDVELRCDPISGHTALYWYRQSLGQGLEFLIYFQGNSAPDKSGLPSDRFSAERTGGSVSTLTIQRTQQEDSAVYLCASSYGNYEQYFGPGTRLTVT.

In its sample, this clonotype was seen many times. The V gene is TRBV7-6, the J gene TRBJ2-5; D possibly corresponds to TRBD2 (6 bases). The germline V and J ends were trimmed by 4 bases and 4 bases, with 19 bases remaining between them. The CDR3 loop spans 16 amino acids. The V gene's germline CDR1 is SGHVS and CDR2 FNYEAQ. The DNA of the CDR3 is TGTGCCAGCAGCTCGTGGGGCGGGATAGGCCCAGAGACCCAGTACTTC. It specifies CASSSWGGIGPETQYF.